One T cell receptor (beta chain) is described in this entry. The data were taken from a study of early T cells in non-severe SARS-CoV-2 infection. About the research overall: With bulk RNA from unsorted whole blood as input, sequencing yielded unpaired chains.

Researchers attached unique molecular identifiers to individual cDNA molecules. TCRdb recomputed calls from the 5' RACE reads with MiXCR, one row per CDR3 protein. There are about 100,000 distinct CDR3 sequences in the sample; roughly an eighth occur only once, and 2% to 2.5% lies in the top ten. CDR3 length: 21 amino acids. Germline values: CDR1 MGHRA, CDR2 YSYEKL. The V gene end was trimmed by 0 bases and the J gene end by 4 bases; junction bases not matched to a gene: 14. The sequence came from an adult who was a healthcare worker with PCR-confirmed SARS-CoV-2 infection or an uninfected control (not recorded which). This sequence joins TRBV4-1 and TRBJ1-6; 11 nucleotides match TRBD1. Input material: whole blood. The CDR3 spells CASSQDFSGQGVSSYNSPLHF. The CDR3 bases are TGCGCCAGCAGCCAAGATTTTTCGGGACAGGGGGTCTCGTCGTATAATTCACCCCTCCACTTT.